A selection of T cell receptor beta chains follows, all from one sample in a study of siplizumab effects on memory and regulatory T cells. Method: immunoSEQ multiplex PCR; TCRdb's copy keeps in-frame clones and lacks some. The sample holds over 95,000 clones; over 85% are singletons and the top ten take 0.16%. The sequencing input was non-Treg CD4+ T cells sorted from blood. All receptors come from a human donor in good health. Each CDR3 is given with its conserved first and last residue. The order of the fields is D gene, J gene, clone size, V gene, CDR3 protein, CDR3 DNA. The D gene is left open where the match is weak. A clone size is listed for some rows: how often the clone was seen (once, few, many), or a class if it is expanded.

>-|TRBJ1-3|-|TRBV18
CASSPNSPSGNTIYF
TGTGCCAGCTCACCAAACAGTCCCTCTGGAAACACCATATATTTT
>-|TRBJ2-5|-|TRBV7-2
CASSFELAETQYF
TGTGCCAGCAGCTTCGAACTAGCCGAGACCCAGTACTTC
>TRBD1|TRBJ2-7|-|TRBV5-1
CASSSGTGGAWQYF
TGCGCCAGCAGCTCCGGGACAGGGGGCGCGTGGCAGTACTTC
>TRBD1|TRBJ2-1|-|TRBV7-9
CASSPGQGNYNEQFF
TGTGCCAGCAGCCCGGGACAGGGAAACTACAATGAGCAGTTCTTC
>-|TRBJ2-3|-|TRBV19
CASSIGGATDTQYF
TGTGCCAGTAGTATAGGGGGGGCCACAGATACGCAGTATTTT
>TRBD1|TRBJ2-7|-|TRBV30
CASNGDRGFEQYF
TGTGCCTCAAACGGGGACAGGGGCTTCGAGCAGTACTTC
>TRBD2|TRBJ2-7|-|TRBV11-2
CASSLTRLRGVVEQYF
TGTGCCAGCAGCTTAACCCGTCTGCGGGGGGTCGTAGAGCAGTACTTC
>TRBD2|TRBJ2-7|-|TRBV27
CASTEAGGPHEQYF
TGTGCCAGCACCGAGGCGGGGGGCCCCCACGAGCAGTACTTC
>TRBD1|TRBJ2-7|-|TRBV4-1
CASSQPRTGGYEQYF
TGCGCCAGCAGCCAACCCCGGACAGGGGGCTACGAGCAGTACTTC
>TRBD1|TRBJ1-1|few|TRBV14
CASSQVTTGGAFF
TGTGCCAGCAGCCAAGTTACGACAGGGGGGGCTTTCTTT
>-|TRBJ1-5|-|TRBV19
CASSWADFPDSNQPQHF
TGTGCCAGTAGTTGGGCTGACTTTCCCGATAGCAATCAGCCCCAGCATTTT
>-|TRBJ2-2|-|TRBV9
CASSRRGVNTGELFF
TGTGCCAGCAGCCGGAGGGGGGTTAACACCGGGGAGCTGTTTTTT
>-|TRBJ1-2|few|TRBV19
CASSMTVISNYGYTF
TGTGCCAGTAGTATGACGGTTATTTCTAACTATGGCTACACCTTC
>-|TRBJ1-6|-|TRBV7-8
CASSLLGDLIYNSPLHF
TGTGCCAGCAGCTTACTTGGCGATTTAATCTATAATTCACCCCTCCACTTT
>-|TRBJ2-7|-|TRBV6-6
CASKTGGAKYEQYF
TGTGCCAGCAAAACCGGGGGCGCCAAGTACGAGCAGTACTTC
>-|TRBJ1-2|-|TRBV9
CASSVGGREYGYTF
TGTGCCAGCAGCGTAGGGGGTAGGGAGTATGGCTACACCTTC
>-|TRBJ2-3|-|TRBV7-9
CASSPLAWGTDTQYF
TGTGCCAGCAGTCCTTTGGCGTGGGGCACAGATACGCAGTATTTT
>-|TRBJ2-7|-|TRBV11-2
CASSSPRQGSYEQYF
TGTGCCAGCAGCTCCCCCAGGCAGGGATCCTACGAGCAGTACTTC
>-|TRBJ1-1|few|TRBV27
CASADTEAFF
TGTGCCAGCGCGGACACTGAAGCTTTCTTT
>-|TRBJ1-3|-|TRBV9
CASSARTNTIYF
TGTGCCAGCAGCGCCCGTACAAACACCATATATTTT
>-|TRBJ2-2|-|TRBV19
CASSGRGSNTGELFF
TGTGCCAGTAGTGGTAGGGGGAGTAACACCGGGGAGCTGTTTTTT
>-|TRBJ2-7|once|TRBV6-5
CASSRGVGGYEQYF
TGTGCCAGCAGCAGAGGAGTAGGGGGCTACGAGCAGTACTTC
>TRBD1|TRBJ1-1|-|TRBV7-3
CASSYLTGGTEAFF
TGTGCCAGCAGTTACCTGACAGGGGGCACTGAAGCTTTCTTT
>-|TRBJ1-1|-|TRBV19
CASSIEGFGAFF
TGTGCCAGTAGTATCGAGGGGTTTGGGGCTTTCTTT
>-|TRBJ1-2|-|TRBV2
CASSAVTAYGYTF
TGTGCCAGCAGTGCTGTTACAGCATATGGCTACACCTTC
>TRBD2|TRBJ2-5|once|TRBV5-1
CASSELAGAPETQYF
TGCGCCAGCAGCGAACTAGCGGGGGCCCCAGAGACCCAGTACTTC
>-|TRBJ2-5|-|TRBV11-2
CASSKVWGNQETQYF
TGTGCCAGCAGCAAGGTGTGGGGGAATCAAGAGACCCAGTACTTC
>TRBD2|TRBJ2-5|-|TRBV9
CASSPRLAGAQETQYF
TGTGCCAGCAGCCCGCGACTAGCGGGGGCCCAAGAGACCCAGTACTTC
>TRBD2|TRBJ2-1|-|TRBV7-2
CASSLGASGGVPLNEQFF
TGTGCCAGCAGCTTAGGGGCTAGCGGGGGGGTTCCTCTCAATGAGCAGTTCTTC
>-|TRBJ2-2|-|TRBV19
CASSIRTGELFF
TGTGCCAGTAGTATCCGTACCGGGGAGCTGTTTTTT
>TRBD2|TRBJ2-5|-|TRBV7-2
CASSLWISGVQETQYF
TGTGCCAGCAGCTTATGGATTAGCGGGGTCCAAGAGACCCAGTACTTC
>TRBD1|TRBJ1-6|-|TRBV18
CASSPERRKTGEGSPLHF
TGTGCCAGCTCACCGGAAAGAAGGAAAACAGGGGAGGGATCACCCCTCCACTTT
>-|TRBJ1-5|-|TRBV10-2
CASSLQGDNQPQHF
TGCGCCAGCAGCTTACAGGGTGACAATCAGCCCCAGCATTTT
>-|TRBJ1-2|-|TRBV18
CASSPDRNYGYTF
TGTGCCAGCTCACCAGACAGAAACTATGGCTACACCTTC
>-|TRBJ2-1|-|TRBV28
CAIRVSAGPSYNEQFF
TGTGCCATCCGAGTTAGTGCGGGGCCGTCCTACAATGAGCAGTTCTTC
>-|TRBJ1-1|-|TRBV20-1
CSAVSNTEAFF
TGCAGTGCTGTATCCAACACTGAAGCTTTCTTT
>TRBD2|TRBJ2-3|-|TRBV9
CASSVEAGLAGGPTDTQYF
TGTGCCAGCAGCGTAGAGGCGGGGCTAGCGGGGGGGCCCACAGATACGCAGTATTTT
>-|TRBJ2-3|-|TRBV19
CASSISLPSVEGRADTQYF
TGTGCCAGTAGTATAAGTCTCCCTTCAGTTGAGGGCCGGGCGGATACGCAGTATTTT
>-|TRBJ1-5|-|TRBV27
CASLARAPQQGWGNQPQHF
TGTGCCAGCTTAGCCCGGGCCCCTCAACAGGGCTGGGGCAATCAGCCCCAGCATTTT
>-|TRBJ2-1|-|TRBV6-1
CASISSGGNEQFF
TGTGCCAGCATATCGTCCGGGGGCAATGAGCAGTTCTTC
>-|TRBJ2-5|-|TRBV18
CASSPPVPGGLLGETQYF
TGTGCCAGCTCACCACCTGTCCCAGGGGGGCTTCTGGGAGAGACCCAGTACTTC
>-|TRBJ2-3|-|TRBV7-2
CASSLGLAGVADTQYF
TGTGCCAGCAGCTTAGGCCTGGCAGGGGTGGCAGATACGCAGTATTTT
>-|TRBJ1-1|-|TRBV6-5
CASSLTPGGGTEAFF
TGTGCCAGCAGTTTAACCCCGGGGGGGGGCACTGAAGCTTTCTTT
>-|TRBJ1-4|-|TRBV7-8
CASSLPREGEGEKLFF
TGTGCCAGCAGCCTACCGCGGGAGGGAGAGGGTGAAAAACTGTTTTTT
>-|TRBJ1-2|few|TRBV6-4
CASSDSGGYGYTF
TGTGCCAGCAGTGACTCGGGGGGCTATGGCTACACCTTC
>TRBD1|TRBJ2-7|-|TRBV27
CASQSPGQGYEQYF
TGTGCCAGCCAATCCCCGGGACAGGGCTACGAGCAGTACTTC
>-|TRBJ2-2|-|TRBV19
CASTSTGELFF
TGTGCCAGTACCTCGACCGGGGAGCTGTTTTTT
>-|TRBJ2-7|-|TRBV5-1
CASSLTAGASSYEQYF
TGCGCCAGCAGCTTGACCGCCGGGGCGAGCTCCTACGAGCAGTACTTC
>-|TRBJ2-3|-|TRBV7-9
CASSPKPGLHTDTQYF
TGTGCCAGCAGCCCAAAACCGGGACTTCACACAGATACGCAGTATTTT
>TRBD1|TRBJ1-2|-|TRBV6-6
CASSSFTGVRDGYTF
TGTGCCAGCAGTTCCTTCACAGGGGTTCGCGATGGCTACACCTTC
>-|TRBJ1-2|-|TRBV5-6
CASSPPGRADYGYTF
TGTGCCAGCAGCCCCCCGGGTAGGGCCGACTATGGCTACACCTTC
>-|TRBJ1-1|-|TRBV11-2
CASTDLDSPNTEAFF
TGTGCCAGCACCGACCTGGATAGCCCGAACACTGAAGCTTTCTTT
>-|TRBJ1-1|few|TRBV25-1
CASSDVSWAFF
TGTGCCAGCAGTGACGTTTCTTGGGCTTTCTTT
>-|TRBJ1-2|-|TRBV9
CASSAEGLGYTF
TGTGCCAGCAGCGCTGAAGGGCTCGGCTACACCTTC
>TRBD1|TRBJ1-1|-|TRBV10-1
CASSEGTGVETEAFF
TGCGCCAGCAGTGAAGGGACAGGGGTGGAAACTGAAGCTTTCTTT